This T cell receptor beta chain is from a study of CD8+ T cells in alopecia areata. Study-level information: Each day, treated patients took oral tofacitinib twice, at 5 to 10 mg per dose.

Sequencing relied on a cDNA template that was reverse transcribed from extracted RNA. Profiling relied on immunoSEQ multiplex PCR, and the TCRdb table lists in-frame clones only, not all of them. The sample lists around 170,000 clones; 45% to 60% were seen once. V was pared by 2 bases and J by 7 bases, with 9 bases of the junction left unmatched. CDR3 size: 16 residues. Germline CDR1 reads SGHRS; CDR2 reads YFSETQ. Treatment of the sample: oral pan-JAK inhibitor, 5-10 mg twice daily. Alopecia areata patients provided lesional scalp punch biopsies and peripheral blood, both collected for the study. This TCR derives from a human donor with alopecia areata. V is TRBV5-1 and J is TRBJ1-2, with 12 bases identical to TRBD1. The specimen comprised CD8+ T cells sorted from blood, sampled around week 54, from a patient treated with tofacitinib. The CDR3 sequence: CASSFGDRGLRRGYTF. DNA for the CDR3: TGCGCCAGCAGCTTCGGGGACAGGGGGCTTAGGCGTGGCTACACCTTC. Complete variable domain (other parts from reference TRBV5-1 and TRBJ1-2): KAGVTQTPRYLIKTRGQQVTLSCSPISGHRSVSWYQQTPGQGLQFLFEYFSETQRNKGNFPGRFSGRQFSNSRSEMNVSTLELGDSALYLCASSFGDRGLRRGYTFGSGTRLTVV.